The clone carrying this T cell receptor (beta chain) was seen a single time. The sample comes from a study of T cell responses to AZD1222 COVID-19 vaccine. Sequencing used immunoSEQ multiplex PCR; TCRdb keeps in-frame clones, though not all of them. The sample lists 75,000 to 85,000 clones; around 85% were seen once. The sequence derives from an adult who received the AZD1222 COVID-19 vaccine. Material: peripheral blood, obtained 28 days after the second AZD1222 dose.

Written as DNA, the CDR3 is TGTGCCAGTAGTATAGCAGGGACAGAATACAATGAGCAGTTCTTC. Amino acid sequence: CASSIAGTEYNEQFF. This chain connects TRBV19 to TRBJ2-1; 7 positions agree with TRBD1. The CDR3 has 15 amino acids. Germline V gene sequence: CDR1 LNHDA, CDR2 SQIVND (reference sequence). V gave up 1 base and J gave up 4 bases; unmatched junction bases: 4. Variable domain in full (rest from reference TRBV19 and TRBJ2-1): DGGITQSPKYLFRKEGQNVTLSCEQNLNHDAMYWYRQDPGQGLRLIYYSQIVNDFQKGDIAEGYSVSREKKESFPLTVTSAQKNPTAFYLCASSIAGTEYNEQFFGPGTRLTVL.